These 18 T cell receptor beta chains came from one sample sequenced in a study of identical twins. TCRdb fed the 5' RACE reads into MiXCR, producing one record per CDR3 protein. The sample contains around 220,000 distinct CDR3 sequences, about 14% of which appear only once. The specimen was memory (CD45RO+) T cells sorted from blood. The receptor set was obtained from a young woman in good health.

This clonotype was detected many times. The CDR3: CASRYNRGSGGYTF. CDR3 nucleotides: TGTGCCAGCAGATATAACAGGGGATCGGGTGGCTACACCTTC. The chain has TRBV12-3 or TRBV12-4 and TRBJ1-2, with 7 bases matching TRBD1. V lost 6 bases and J lost 7; bases outside the gene matches: 11. CDR3 length equals 14 residues.

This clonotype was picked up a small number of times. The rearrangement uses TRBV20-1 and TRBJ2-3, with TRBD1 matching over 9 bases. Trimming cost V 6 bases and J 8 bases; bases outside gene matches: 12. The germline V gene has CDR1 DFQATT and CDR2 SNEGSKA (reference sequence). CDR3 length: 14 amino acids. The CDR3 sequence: CSALTGGLIGTQYF. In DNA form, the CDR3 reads TGCAGTGCCCTGACAGGGGGTCTAATCGGTACGCAGTATTTT.

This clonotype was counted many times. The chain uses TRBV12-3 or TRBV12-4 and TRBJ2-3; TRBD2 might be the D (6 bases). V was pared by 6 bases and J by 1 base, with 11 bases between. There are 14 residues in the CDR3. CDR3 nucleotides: TGTGCCAGCAGCAGGGACTCCCGCACAGATACGCAGTATTTT. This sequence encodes CASSRDSRTDTQYF.

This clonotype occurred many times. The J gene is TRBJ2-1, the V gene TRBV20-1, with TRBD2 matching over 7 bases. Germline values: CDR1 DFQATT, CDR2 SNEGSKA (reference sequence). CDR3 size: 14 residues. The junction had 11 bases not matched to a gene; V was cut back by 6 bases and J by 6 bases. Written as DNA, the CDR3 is TGCAGTGCCCTCCGGGGCGGGAGAGGCAATGAGCAGTTCTTC. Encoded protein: CSALRGGRGNEQFF.

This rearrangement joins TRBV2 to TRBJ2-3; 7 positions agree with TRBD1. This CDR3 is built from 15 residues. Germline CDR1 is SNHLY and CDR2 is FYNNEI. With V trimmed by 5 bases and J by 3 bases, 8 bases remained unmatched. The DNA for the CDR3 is TGTGCCAGCAGTACGGCAGGGGGTGCAACAGATACGCAGTATTTT. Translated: CASSTAGGATDTQYF.

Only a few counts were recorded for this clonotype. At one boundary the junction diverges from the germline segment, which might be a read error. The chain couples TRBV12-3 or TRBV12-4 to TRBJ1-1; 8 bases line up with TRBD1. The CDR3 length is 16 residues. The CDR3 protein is CASSLAPGTGNTEAFF. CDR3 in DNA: TGTGCCAGCAGCTTAGCCCCCGGGACAGGAAACACTGAAGCTTTCTTT.

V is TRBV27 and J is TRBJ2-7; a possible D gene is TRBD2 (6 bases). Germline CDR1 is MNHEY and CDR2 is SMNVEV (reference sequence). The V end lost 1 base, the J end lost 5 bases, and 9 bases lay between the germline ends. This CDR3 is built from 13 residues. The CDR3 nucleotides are TGTGCCAGCAGTTTATTGCGGGATAACGAGCAGTACTTC. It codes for CASSLLRDNEQYF.

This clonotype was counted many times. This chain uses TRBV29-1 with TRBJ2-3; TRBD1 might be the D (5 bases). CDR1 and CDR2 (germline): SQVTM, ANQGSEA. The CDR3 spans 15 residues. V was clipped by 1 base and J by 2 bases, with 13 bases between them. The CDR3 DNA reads TGCAGCGTTGAAGTGAGGCAGGGTAACACAGATACGCAGTATTTT. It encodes CSVEVRQGNTDTQYF.

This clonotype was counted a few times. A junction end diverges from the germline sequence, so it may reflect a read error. The CDR3 nucleotides are TGTGCCAGCAGCCCCCTGGGGGATCCCCCCATTTTT. Protein product: CASSPLGDPPIF. This chain links TRBV7-8 with TRBJ1-1, with a tentative D call TRBD1 (5 bases). This CDR3 has 12 residues. Germline V gives CDR1 SGHVS, CDR2 FQNEAQ.

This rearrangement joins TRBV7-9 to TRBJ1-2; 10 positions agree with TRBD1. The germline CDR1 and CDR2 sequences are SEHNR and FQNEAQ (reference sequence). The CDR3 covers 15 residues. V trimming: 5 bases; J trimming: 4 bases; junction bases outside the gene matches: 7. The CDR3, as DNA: TGTGCCAGCAGCCCCGGGACAGGGGAAACCTATGGCTACACCTTC. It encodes CASSPGTGETYGYTF.

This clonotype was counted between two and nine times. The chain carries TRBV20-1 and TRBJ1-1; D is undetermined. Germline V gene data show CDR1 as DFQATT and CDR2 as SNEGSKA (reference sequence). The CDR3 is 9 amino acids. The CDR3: CSANTEAFF. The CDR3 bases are TGCAGCGCAAACACTGAAGCTTTCTTT.

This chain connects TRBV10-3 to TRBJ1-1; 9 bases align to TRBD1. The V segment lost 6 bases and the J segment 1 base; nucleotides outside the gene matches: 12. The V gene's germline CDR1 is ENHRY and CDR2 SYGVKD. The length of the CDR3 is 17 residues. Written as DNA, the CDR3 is TGTGCCATCAGGGGATACACAGGGGGCGCGTCGAACACTGAAGCTTTCTTT. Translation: CAIRGYTGGASNTEAFF.

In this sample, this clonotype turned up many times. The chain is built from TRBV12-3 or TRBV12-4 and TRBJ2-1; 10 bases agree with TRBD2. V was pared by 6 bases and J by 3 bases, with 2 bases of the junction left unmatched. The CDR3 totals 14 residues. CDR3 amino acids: CASSRTSGYNEQFF. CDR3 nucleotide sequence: TGTGCCAGCAGCAGGACTAGCGGCTACAATGAGCAGTTCTTC.

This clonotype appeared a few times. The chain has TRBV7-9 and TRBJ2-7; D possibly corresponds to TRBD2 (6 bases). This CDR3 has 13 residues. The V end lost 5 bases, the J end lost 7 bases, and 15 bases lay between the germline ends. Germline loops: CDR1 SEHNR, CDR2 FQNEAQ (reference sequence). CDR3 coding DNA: TGTGCCAGCAGCCGATACGGGGGTAGGGAGCAGTACTTC. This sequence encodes CASSRYGGREQYF. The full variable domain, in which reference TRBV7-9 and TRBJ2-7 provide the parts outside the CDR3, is DTGVSQNPRHKITKRGQNVTFRCDPISEHNRLYWYRQTLGQGPEFLTYFQNEAQLEKSRLLSDRFSAERPKGSFSTLEIQRTEQGDSAMYLCASSRYGGREQYFGPGTRLTVT.

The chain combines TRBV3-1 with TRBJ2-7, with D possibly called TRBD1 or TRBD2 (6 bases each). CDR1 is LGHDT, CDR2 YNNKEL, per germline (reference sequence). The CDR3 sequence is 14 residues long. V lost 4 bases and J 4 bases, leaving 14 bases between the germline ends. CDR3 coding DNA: TGTGCCAGCAGCCCCAGGAGGGGGTATTACGAGCAGTACTTC. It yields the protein CASSPRRGYYEQYF.

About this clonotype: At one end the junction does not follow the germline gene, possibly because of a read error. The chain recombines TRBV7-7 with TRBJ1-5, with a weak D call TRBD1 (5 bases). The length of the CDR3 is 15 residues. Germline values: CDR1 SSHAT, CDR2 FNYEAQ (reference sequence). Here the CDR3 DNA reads TGTGCTAGCAGCTTAGCAGGGAGAAGCAATCAGCCCCAGCATTTT. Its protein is CASSLAGRSNQPQHF.

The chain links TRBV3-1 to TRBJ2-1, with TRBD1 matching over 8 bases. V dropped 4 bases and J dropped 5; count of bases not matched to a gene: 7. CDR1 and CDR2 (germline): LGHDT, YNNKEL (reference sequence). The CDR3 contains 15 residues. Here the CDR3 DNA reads TGTGCCAGCAGCCGCTGGACAGGGAGCAACAATGAGCAGTTCTTC. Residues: CASSRWTGSNNEQFF.

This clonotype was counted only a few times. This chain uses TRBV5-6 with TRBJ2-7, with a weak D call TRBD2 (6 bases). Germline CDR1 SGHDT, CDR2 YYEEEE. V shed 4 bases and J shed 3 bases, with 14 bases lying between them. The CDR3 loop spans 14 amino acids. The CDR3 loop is CASSRRGLHYEQYF. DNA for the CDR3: TGTGCCAGCAGCCGGCGGGGCCTTCACTACGAGCAGTACTTC.